This is a list of T cell receptor beta chains from one sample in a study of cytomegalovirus exposure and HLA in healthy donors. Measured with immunoSEQ multiplex PCR; TCRdb has only the in-frame clones, and not every one. Among around 150,000 clones, about 85% were seen once, and the ten largest hold 3.5% to 4.5%. The sequencing sample was made of PBMCs. These receptor sequences come from a human donor in good health. Each CDR3 is given with its conserved first and last residue. The order of the fields is D gene, clone size, V gene, J gene, CDR3 DNA, CDR3 protein. The D gene is left open where the match is weak. Rows may omit the clone size; those that give it use once, few, many or a size class.

D gene: .
clone size: .
V gene: TRBV6-5
J gene: TRBJ1-2
CDR3 DNA: TGTGCCAGCAAAGTAATAGGGGGGGATGCCTATGGCTACACCTTC
CDR3 protein: CASKVIGGDAYGYTF

D gene: .
clone size: few
V gene: TRBV6-1
J gene: TRBJ1-1
CDR3 DNA: TGTGCCAGCAGTGACAATCGAGGGTCTGAAGCTTTCTTT
CDR3 protein: CASSDNRGSEAFF

D gene: TRBD1
clone size: .
V gene: TRBV6-1
J gene: TRBJ1-2
CDR3 DNA: TGTGCCAGCTCTGACAGGGACTATGGCTACACCTTC
CDR3 protein: CASSDRDYGYTF

D gene: TRBD2
clone size: .
V gene: TRBV11-3
J gene: TRBJ2-1
CDR3 DNA: TGTGCCAGCAGCGCGGACCCGGGACTAAGCTACAATGAGCAGTTCTTC
CDR3 protein: CASSADPGLSYNEQFF

D gene: .
clone size: .
V gene: TRBV29-1
J gene: TRBJ2-7
CDR3 DNA: TGCAGCGTTCTCGCGGAAGCCTACGAGCAGTACTTC
CDR3 protein: CSVLAEAYEQYF

D gene: .
clone size: .
V gene: TRBV7-9
J gene: TRBJ2-1
CDR3 DNA: TGTGCCAGCAGCTTACCTCAGGACAATGAGCAGTTCTTC
CDR3 protein: CASSLPQDNEQFF

D gene: TRBD1
clone size: .
V gene: TRBV4-2
J gene: TRBJ1-2
CDR3 DNA: TGTGCCAGCAGCCAAGGGAGGGGGCAGACATATGGCTACACCTTC
CDR3 protein: CASSQGRGQTYGYTF

D gene: .
clone size: .
V gene: TRBV25-1
J gene: TRBJ1-1
CDR3 DNA: TGTGCCAGCAGTGATAACAGAAGTGAAGCTTTCTTT
CDR3 protein: CASSDNRSEAFF

D gene: .
clone size: .
V gene: TRBV6-6
J gene: TRBJ1-4
CDR3 DNA: TGTGCCAGCAGTTACTCCGGACAGAGAAATGAAAAACTGTTTTTT
CDR3 protein: CASSYSGQRNEKLFF

D gene: .
clone size: .
V gene: TRBV5-1
J gene: TRBJ2-7
CDR3 DNA: TGCGCCAGCAGTCTGGGAACAGGAATCGGCTACGAGCAGTACTTC
CDR3 protein: CASSLGTGIGYEQYF

D gene: .
clone size: .
V gene: TRBV2
J gene: TRBJ2-2
CDR3 DNA: TGTGCCAGCAGTGCAGCCAGCGGAAGGAACACCGGGGAGCTGTTTTTT
CDR3 protein: CASSAASGRNTGELFF

D gene: .
clone size: .
V gene: TRBV4-3
J gene: TRBJ2-7
CDR3 DNA: TGCGCCAGCAGCCAAGAAGGCGGCTACGTCGGAGGGGTCTACGAGCAGTACTTC
CDR3 protein: CASSQEGGYVGGVYEQYF

D gene: .
clone size: few
V gene: TRBV29-1
J gene: TRBJ2-5
CDR3 DNA: TGCAGCGTTAAAGACCCTCACAAAGAGACCCAGTACTTC
CDR3 protein: CSVKDPHKETQYF

D gene: .
clone size: .
V gene: TRBV7-2
J gene: TRBJ1-1
CDR3 DNA: TGTGCCAGCAGCCCCTACGGCGGTGATCTGAACACTGAAGCTTTCTTT
CDR3 protein: CASSPYGGDLNTEAFF

D gene: .
clone size: .
V gene: TRBV5-6
J gene: TRBJ2-7
CDR3 DNA: TGTGCCAGCAGCTTTCTTGCCTCTGGAGGGTTCTACGAGCAGTACTTC
CDR3 protein: CASSFLASGGFYEQYF

D gene: TRBD1
clone size: .
V gene: TRBV2
J gene: TRBJ1-5
CDR3 DNA: TGTGCCAGCAGTGGGGACAGGGACGATCAGCCCCAGCATTTT
CDR3 protein: CASSGDRDDQPQHF

D gene: .
clone size: .
V gene: TRBV27
J gene: TRBJ2-7
CDR3 DNA: TGTGCCAGCAGTTTATCGGGCGGGCTCGAGCAGTACTTC
CDR3 protein: CASSLSGGLEQYF

D gene: .
clone size: once
V gene: TRBV15
J gene: TRBJ1-3
CDR3 DNA: TGTGCCACCAGCAGAGATTCAGGGACTGGAAACACCATATATTTT
CDR3 protein: CATSRDSGTGNTIYF

D gene: TRBD1
clone size: .
V gene: TRBV4-1
J gene: TRBJ1-4
CDR3 DNA: TGCGCCAGCAGGCTACAGGGGGCCACTAATGAAAAACTGTTTTTT
CDR3 protein: CASRLQGATNEKLFF

D gene: .
clone size: once
V gene: TRBV6-1
J gene: TRBJ1-2
CDR3 DNA: TGTGCCAGCAGTGTTACGGGGTATGGCTACACCTTC
CDR3 protein: CASSVTGYGYTF

D gene: .
clone size: .
V gene: TRBV7-8
J gene: TRBJ2-3
CDR3 DNA: TGTGCCAGCAGCTTATCCCGACTAGCAGATACGCAGTATTTT
CDR3 protein: CASSLSRLADTQYF

D gene: .
clone size: .
V gene: TRBV7-9
J gene: TRBJ1-6
CDR3 DNA: TGTGCCAGCAGCTCCGGTAGGACAGCGGTTTCACCCCTCCACTTT
CDR3 protein: CASSSGRTAVSPLHF

D gene: .
clone size: .
V gene: TRBV21-1
J gene: TRBJ2-1
CDR3 DNA: TGTGCCAGCAGCAAAGCGTGGGGGCCTAGCGGGAGTTTCAATGAGCAGTTCTTC
CDR3 protein: CASSKAWGPSGSFNEQFF

D gene: TRBD1
clone size: .
V gene: TRBV19
J gene: TRBJ1-1
CDR3 DNA: TGTGCCAGTAGTTCCCCCCCGGGACAGGGGAACACTGAAGCTTTCTTT
CDR3 protein: CASSSPPGQGNTEAFF

D gene: .
clone size: .
V gene: TRBV11-2
J gene: TRBJ1-3
CDR3 DNA: TGTGCCAGCAGCTTATTCTTCGGGTGGGAGGCAAGCTCTGGAAACACCATATATTTT
CDR3 protein: CASSLFFGWEASSGNTIYF

D gene: TRBD1
clone size: .
V gene: TRBV5-1
J gene: TRBJ1-6
CDR3 DNA: TGCGCCAGCAGCGGTTGGGGACAGGGGGATTCACCCCTCCACTTT
CDR3 protein: CASSGWGQGDSPLHF

D gene: TRBD1
clone size: .
V gene: TRBV2
J gene: TRBJ2-3
CDR3 DNA: TGTGCCAGCAGTCCCACAGGGGCAGATACGCAGTATTTT
CDR3 protein: CASSPTGADTQYF